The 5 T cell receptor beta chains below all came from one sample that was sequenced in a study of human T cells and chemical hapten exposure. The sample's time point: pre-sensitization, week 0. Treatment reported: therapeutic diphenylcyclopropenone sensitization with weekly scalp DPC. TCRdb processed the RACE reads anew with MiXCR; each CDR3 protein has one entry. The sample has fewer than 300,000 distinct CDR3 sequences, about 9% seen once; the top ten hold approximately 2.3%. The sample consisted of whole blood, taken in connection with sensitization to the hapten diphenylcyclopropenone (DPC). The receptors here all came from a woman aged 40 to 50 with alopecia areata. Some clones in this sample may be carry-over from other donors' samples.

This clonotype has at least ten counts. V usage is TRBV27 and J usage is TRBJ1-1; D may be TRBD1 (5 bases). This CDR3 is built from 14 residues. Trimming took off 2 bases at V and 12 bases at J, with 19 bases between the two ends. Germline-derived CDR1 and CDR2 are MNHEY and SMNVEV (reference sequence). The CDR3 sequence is CASSLRRRQGGTFF. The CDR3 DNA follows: TGTGCCAGCAGTTTAAGAAGGAGGCAGGGAGGAACTTTCTTT.

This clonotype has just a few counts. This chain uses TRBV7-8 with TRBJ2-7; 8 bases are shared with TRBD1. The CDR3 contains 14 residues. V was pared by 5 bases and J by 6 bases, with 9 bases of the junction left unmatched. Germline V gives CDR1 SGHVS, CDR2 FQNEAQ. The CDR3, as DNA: TGTGCCAGCAGCCCAACCAGGGGGCAGGGCGAGCAGTACTTC. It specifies CASSPTRGQGEQYF.

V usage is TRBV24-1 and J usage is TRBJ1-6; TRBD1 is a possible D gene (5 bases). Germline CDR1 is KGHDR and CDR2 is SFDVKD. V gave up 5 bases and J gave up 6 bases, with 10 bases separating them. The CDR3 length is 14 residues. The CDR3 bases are TGTGCCACCAGTGCGACAGCCTTTAATTCACCCCTCCACTTT. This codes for CATSATAFNSPLHF.

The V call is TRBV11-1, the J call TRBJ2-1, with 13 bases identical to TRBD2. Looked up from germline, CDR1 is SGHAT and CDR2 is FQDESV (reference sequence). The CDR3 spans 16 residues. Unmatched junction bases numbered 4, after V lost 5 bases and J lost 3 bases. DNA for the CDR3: TGTGCCAGCAGCCAAACTAGCGGGAGGGTCTACAATGAGCAGTTCTTC. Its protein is CASSQTSGRVYNEQFF.

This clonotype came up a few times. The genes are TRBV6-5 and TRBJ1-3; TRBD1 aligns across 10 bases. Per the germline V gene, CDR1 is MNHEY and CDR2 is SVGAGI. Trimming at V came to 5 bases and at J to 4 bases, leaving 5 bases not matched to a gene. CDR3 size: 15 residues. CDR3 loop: CASSPGTGVGNTIYF. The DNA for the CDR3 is TGTGCCAGCAGTCCCGGGACAGGGGTCGGAAACACCATATATTTT.